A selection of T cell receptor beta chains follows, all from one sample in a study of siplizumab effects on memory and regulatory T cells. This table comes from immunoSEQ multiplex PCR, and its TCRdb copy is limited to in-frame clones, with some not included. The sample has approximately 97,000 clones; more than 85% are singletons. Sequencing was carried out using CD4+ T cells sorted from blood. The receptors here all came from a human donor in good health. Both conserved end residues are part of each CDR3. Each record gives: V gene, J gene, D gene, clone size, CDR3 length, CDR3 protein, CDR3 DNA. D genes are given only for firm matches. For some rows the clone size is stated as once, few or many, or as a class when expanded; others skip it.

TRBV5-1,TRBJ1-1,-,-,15,CASSINRPQNTEAFF,TGCGCCAGCAGCATCAACAGGCCTCAGAACACTGAAGCTTTCTTT
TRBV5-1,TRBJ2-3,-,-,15,CASSLAGASADTQYF,TGCGCCAGCAGCTTGGCGGGAGCGTCGGCAGATACGCAGTATTTT
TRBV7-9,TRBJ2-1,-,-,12,CASSLRGNEQFF,TGTGCCAGCAGCTTAAGGGGGAATGAGCAGTTCTTC
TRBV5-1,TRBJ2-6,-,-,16,CASSLPGPSGANVLTF,TGCGCCAGCAGTCTACCCGGGCCCTCTGGGGCCAACGTCCTGACTTTC
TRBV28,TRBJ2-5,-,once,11,CASSKRGTQYF,TGTGCCAGCAGTAAGAGGGGGACCCAGTACTTC
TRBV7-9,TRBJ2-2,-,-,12,CASSSVGGELFF,TGTGCCAGCAGCTCCGTAGGTGGGGAGCTGTTTTTT
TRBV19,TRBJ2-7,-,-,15,CASSIGTGRSYEQYF,TGTGCCAGTAGTATAGGTACAGGAAGATCCTACGAGCAGTACTTC
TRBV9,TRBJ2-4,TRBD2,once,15,CASSASTSGQNIQYF,TGTGCCAGCAGCGCATCAACTAGCGGACAAAACATTCAGTACTTC
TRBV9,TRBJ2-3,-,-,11,CASSVADTQYF,TGTGCCAGCAGCGTAGCAGATACGCAGTATTTT
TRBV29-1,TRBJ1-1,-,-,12,CSVGGFTTEAFF,TGCAGCGTGGGGGGGTTTACCACTGAAGCTTTCTTT